Listed below are T cell receptor beta chains from one sample, sequenced in a study of beta chain features in type 1 diabetes. Some clones are missing from TCRdb's copy, which holds only in-frame ones; the method was immunoSEQ multiplex PCR. Of hundreds of thousands of clones listed, about 14% are singletons. The source material was naive CD4+ T cells from blood. Source of these receptors: a man younger than 30 with type 1 diabetes. CDR3s include the opening cysteine and the closing phenylalanine or tryptophan. Each record gives: CDR3 length, D gene, J gene, V gene, clone size, CDR3 protein, CDR3 DNA. A D gene is named only where the DNA matches it firmly. Part of the rows lack a size; the others show once, few, many or a class for expanded clones.

length: 11
D: NA
J: TRBJ2-5
V: TRBV5-6
size: NA
CDR3: CASSLLKTQYF
DNA: TGTGCCAGCAGCTTATTAAAGACCCAGTACTTC

length: 18
D: TRBD2
J: TRBJ2-1
V: TRBV7-2
size: NA
CDR3: CASSPPGLAGGLHNEQFF
DNA: TGTGCCAGCAGCCCCCCGGGACTAGCGGGAGGGCTCCACAATGAGCAGTTCTTC

length: 12
D: NA
J: TRBJ2-3
V: TRBV7-9
size: NA
CDR3: CASSSYRGTQYF
DNA: TGTGCCAGCAGCTCCTACCGGGGTACGCAGTATTTT

length: 13
D: NA
J: TRBJ1-5
V: TRBV5-8
size: NA
CDR3: CASRRGRDQPQHF
DNA: TGTGCCAGCAGAAGGGGACGCGATCAGCCCCAGCATTTT

length: 14
D: NA
J: TRBJ2-1
V: TRBV27
size: NA
CDR3: CASSYSYPGNEQFF
DNA: TGTGCCAGCAGTTACTCCTACCCGGGCAATGAGCAGTTCTTC

length: 15
D: TRBD1
J: TRBJ1-1
V: TRBV25-1
size: NA
CDR3: CASRRTGGAFTEAFF
DNA: TGTGCCAGCAGAAGGACAGGGGGCGCGTTCACTGAAGCTTTCTTT

length: 17
D: NA
J: TRBJ1-5
V: TRBV5-1
size: few
CDR3: CASSLGAGGQINQPQHF
DNA: TGCGCCAGCAGCTTGGGGGCCGGGGGCCAGATCAATCAGCCCCAGCATTTT

length: 11
D: NA
J: TRBJ2-3
V: TRBV7-9
size: few
CDR3: CASSPIGEEYF
DNA: TGTGCCAGCAGCCCCATCGGGGAGGAGTATTTT

length: 14
D: NA
J: TRBJ1-2
V: TRBV2
size: few
CDR3: CASSPGDPGYGYTF
DNA: TGTGCCAGCAGCCCAGGGGATCCGGGCTATGGCTACACCTTC

length: 15
D: TRBD1
J: TRBJ2-2
V: TRBV29-1
size: few
CDR3: CSVNWGTGSTGELFF
DNA: TGCAGCGTCAATTGGGGGACAGGGTCCACCGGGGAGCTGTTTTTT

length: 14
D: NA
J: TRBJ1-4
V: TRBV15
size: NA
CDR3: CATSKGPGVEKLFF
DNA: TGTGCCACCAGCAAGGGACCAGGGGTGGAAAAACTGTTTTTT

length: 15
D: NA
J: TRBJ2-5
V: TRBV30
size: few
CDR3: CAWSVAATPGETQYF
DNA: TGTGCCTGGAGTGTTGCCGCGACACCGGGAGAGACCCAGTACTTC

length: 10
D: NA
J: TRBJ2-3
V: TRBV20-1
size: NA
CDR3: CSAYQDTQYF
DNA: TGCAGTGCCTATCAGGATACGCAGTATTTT